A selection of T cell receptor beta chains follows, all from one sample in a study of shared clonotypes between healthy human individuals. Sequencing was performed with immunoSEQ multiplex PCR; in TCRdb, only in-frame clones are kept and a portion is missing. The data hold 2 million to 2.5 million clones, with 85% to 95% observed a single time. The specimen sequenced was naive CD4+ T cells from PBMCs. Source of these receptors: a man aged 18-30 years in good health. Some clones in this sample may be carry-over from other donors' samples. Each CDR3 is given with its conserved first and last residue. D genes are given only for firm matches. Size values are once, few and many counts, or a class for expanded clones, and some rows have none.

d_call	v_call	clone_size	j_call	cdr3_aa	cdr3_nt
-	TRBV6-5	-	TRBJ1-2	CVAGTNYGYTF	TGCGTCGCGGGGACTAACTATGGCTACACCTTC
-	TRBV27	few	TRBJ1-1	CASSLRSGIENTEAFF	TGTGCCAGCAGTTTAAGGTCGGGGATTGAGAACACTGAAGCTTTCTTT
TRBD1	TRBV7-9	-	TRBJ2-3	CASSTRTGVDTQYF	TGTGCCAGCAGCACGAGGACAGGGGTAGATACGCAGTATTTT
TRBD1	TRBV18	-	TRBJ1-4	CASSPRGTAREKLFF	TGTGCCAGCTCACCGAGGGGGACAGCACGTGAAAAACTGTTTTTT
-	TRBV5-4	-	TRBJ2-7	CASSLGAGHNSYEQYF	TGTGCCAGCAGCTTAGGAGCAGGGCATAATTCCTACGAGCAGTACTTC
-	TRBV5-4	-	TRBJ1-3	CASSLVRRLVGNTIYF	TGTGCCAGCAGCTTGGTTCGCCGATTAGTTGGAAACACCATATATTTT
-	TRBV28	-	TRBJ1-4	CASRDPNEKLFF	TGTGCCAGCCGTGACCCCAATGAAAAACTGTTTTTT
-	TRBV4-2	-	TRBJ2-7	CASSQVSGVEQYF	TGTGCCAGCAGCCAAGTTTCCGGGGTCGAGCAGTACTTC
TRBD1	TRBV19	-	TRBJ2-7	CASSLRNRGAPGEQYF	TGTGCCAGTAGTCTTAGAAACAGGGGCGCCCCGGGGGAGCAGTACTTC
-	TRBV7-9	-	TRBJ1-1	CASSVQINTEAFF	TGTGCCAGCAGCGTACAGATTAACACTGAAGCTTTCTTT
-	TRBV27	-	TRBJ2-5	CASSPVGQETQYF	TGTGCCAGCTCCCCGGTGGGTCAAGAGACCCAGTACTTC
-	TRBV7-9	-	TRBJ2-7	CASSPVTGSSDVEQYF	TGTGCCAGCAGTCCGGTTACGGGGTCGTCTGACGTAGAGCAGTACTTC
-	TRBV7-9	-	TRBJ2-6	CASSLGGGANVLTF	TGTGCCAGCAGCTTGGGTGGTGGGGCCAACGTCCTGACTTTC
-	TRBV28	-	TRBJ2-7	CASTGGAEQYF	TGTGCCAGCACCGGAGGAGCCGAGCAGTACTTC
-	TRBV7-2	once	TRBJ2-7	CASSLGSYYEQYF	TGTGCCAGCAGCTTGGGGTCGTACTACGAGCAGTACTTC
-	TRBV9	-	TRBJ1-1	CASSTQTENTEAFF	TGTGCCAGCAGCACCCAGACAGAGAACACTGAAGCTTTCTTT
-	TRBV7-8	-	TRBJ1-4	CASSVSRVMTEKLFF	TGTGCCAGCAGCGTTTCCAGGGTTATGACGGAAAAACTGTTTTTT
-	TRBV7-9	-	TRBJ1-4	CASSLFEREKLFF	TGTGCCAGCAGCTTATTCGAGAGGGAAAAACTGTTTTTT
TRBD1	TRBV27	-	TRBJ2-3	CASRLQGAGTDTQYF	TGTGCCAGCAGATTACAGGGGGCCGGCACAGATACGCAGTATTTT
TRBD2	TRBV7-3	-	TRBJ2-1	CASSLEAGAYNEQFF	TGTGCCAGCAGCTTAGAAGCGGGGGCATACAATGAGCAGTTCTTC
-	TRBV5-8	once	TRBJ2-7	CASSRSGAIGDEQYF	TGTGCCAGCAGCCGGAGTGGGGCCATCGGCGACGAGCAGTACTTC
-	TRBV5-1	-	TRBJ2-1	CASSLAQAGDEQFF	TGCGCCAGCAGCTTGGCACAGGCAGGGGATGAGCAGTTCTTC
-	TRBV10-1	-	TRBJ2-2	CASSELKGFNTGELFF	TGCGCCAGCAGTGAGCTTAAGGGCTTTAACACCGGGGAGCTGTTTTTT